Listed below are T cell receptor beta chains from one sample, sequenced in a study of T-cell memory formation after mild COVID-19. TCRdb processed the 5' RACE reads anew with MiXCR; each CDR3 protein has one entry. Of fewer than 250,000 distinct CDR3 sequences in the sample, approximately 30% were seen once. Sequencing used PBMCs or a T cell subset sorted from them (not recorded which). All receptors derive from an adult woman who had mild COVID-19 (a few samples of this study predate the infection). Cell type and time point are not known. CDR3s include the opening cysteine and the closing phenylalanine or tryptophan. D genes are given only for firm matches. A row's size may be missing; if present it is once, few, many or a size class.

J: TRBJ1-2
D: .
V: TRBV4-1
size: many
CDR3: CASSQDSAINYGYTF
DNA: TGCGCCAGCAGCCAAGATTCAGCGATTAACTATGGCTACACCTTC

J: TRBJ2-6
D: TRBD1
V: TRBV7-3
size: .
CDR3: CASSGAGTGLSGANVLTF
DNA: TGTGCCAGCAGCGGGGCCGGGACAGGGCTCTCTGGGGCCAACGTCCTGACTTTC

J: TRBJ2-3
D: .
V: TRBV20-1
size: .
CDR3: CSARPGAWRHTQYF
DNA: TGCAGTGCTAGACCGGGAGCATGGAGGCATACGCAGTATTTT

J: TRBJ2-3
D: .
V: TRBV20-1
size: .
CDR3: CSAEENRASGDTQYF
DNA: TGCAGTGCGGAAGAAAACCGGGCTTCCGGAGATACGCAGTATTTT

J: TRBJ2-1
D: TRBD2
V: TRBV4-3
size: .
CDR3: CASSPGSSGYNEQFF
DNA: TGCGCCAGCAGCCCCGGTTCTAGCGGCTACAATGAGCAGTTCTTC

J: TRBJ2-3
D: TRBD1
V: TRBV12-3/TRBV12-4
size: few
CDR3: CASSSHDRATDTQYF
DNA: TGTGCCAGCAGTTCCCATGACAGGGCCACAGATACGCAGTATTTT

J: TRBJ1-2
D: .
V: TRBV6-5
size: .
CDR3: CASQNLYGYTF
DNA: TGTGCCAGTCAGAATCTCTATGGCTACACCTTC

J: TRBJ2-7
D: TRBD1
V: TRBV9
size: few
CDR3: CASSRRDSSYEQYF
DNA: TGTGCCAGCAGCCGCCGGGACAGCTCCTACGAGCAGTACTTC

J: TRBJ2-5
D: .
V: TRBV6-1
size: few
CDR3: CASSENSLSQETQYF
DNA: TGTGCCAGCAGTGAAAACAGCCTAAGTCAAGAGACCCAGTACTTC

J: TRBJ2-2
D: TRBD2
V: TRBV5-1
size: .
CDR3: CASSLATSGGGELFF
DNA: TGCGCCAGCAGCTTGGCGACTAGCGGTGGCGGGGAGCTGTTTTTT

J: TRBJ1-4
D: .
V: TRBV7-2
size: .
CDR3: CASSLAGWGSTNEKLFF
DNA: TGTGCCAGCAGCTTAGCGGGTTGGGGATCAACTAATGAAAAACTGTTTTTT

J: TRBJ1-1
D: TRBD1
V: TRBV27
size: few
CDR3: CASSSGQRYTEAFF
DNA: TGTGCCAGCAGTTCGGGACAGCGCTACACTGAAGCTTTCTTT

J: TRBJ2-2
D: .
V: TRBV7-3
size: .
CDR3: CASSFRNGELFF
DNA: TGTGCCAGCAGCTTCCGCAACGGGGAGCTGTTTTTT

J: TRBJ2-3
D: .
V: TRBV6-5
size: .
CDR3: CASRSVVFADFTDTQYF
DNA: TGTGCCAGCAGGTCCGTTGTGTTTGCGGACTTCACAGATACGCAGTATTTT

J: TRBJ2-2
D: .
V: TRBV2
size: .
CDR3: CASRGPWNTGELFF
DNA: TGTGCCAGCAGAGGGCCTTGGAACACCGGGGAGCTGTTTTTT

J: TRBJ2-7
D: TRBD1
V: TRBV12-3/TRBV12-4
size: .
CDR3: CASSRDRSYEQYF
DNA: TGTGCCAGCAGCCGGGACAGATCCTACGAGCAGTACTTC

J: TRBJ2-1
D: TRBD2
V: TRBV9
size: .
CDR3: CASSPSSGRDNEQFF
DNA: TGTGCCAGCAGCCCAAGTAGCGGGAGGGACAATGAGCAGTTCTTC

J: TRBJ2-7
D: TRBD1
V: TRBV4-1
size: .
CDR3: CASSQEGTGFGSYEQYF
DNA: TGCGCCAGCAGCCAAGAAGGGACAGGGTTTGGCTCCTACGAGCAGTACTTC

J: TRBJ1-4
D: .
V: TRBV11-2
size: once
CDR3: CASNPPGGEKLFF
DNA: TGTGCCAGCAATCCCCCAGGTGGTGAAAAACTGTTTTTT

J: TRBJ2-3
D: .
V: TRBV7-9
size: few
CDR3: CASIEHTSRDTQYF
DNA: TGTGCCAGCATCGAACATACTAGTCGCGATACGCAGTATTTT

J: TRBJ2-5
D: .
V: TRBV19
size: .
CDR3: CASSIDARRKETQYF
DNA: TGTGCCAGTAGTATAGATGCGAGGAGAAAGGAGACCCAGTACTTC

J: TRBJ2-1
D: .
V: TRBV20-1
size: .
CDR3: CSARGVEQFF
DNA: TGCAGTGCTAGAGGAGTGGAGCAGTTCTTC

J: TRBJ2-7
D: TRBD2
V: TRBV6-2/TRBV6-3
size: .
CDR3: CASSYSTVAGGYEQYF
DNA: TGTGCCAGCAGTTACTCGACGGTAGCGGGAGGCTACGAGCAGTACTTC

J: TRBJ1-6
D: TRBD1
V: TRBV5-1
size: .
CDR3: CASSTQGTAYNSPLHF
DNA: TGCGCCAGCAGCACCCAAGGGACAGCCTATAATTCACCCCTCCACTTT

J: TRBJ2-5
D: .
V: TRBV29-1
size: few
CDR3: CSVEGPYRAMQETQYF
DNA: TGCAGCGTTGAAGGCCCCTACAGGGCCATGCAAGAGACCCAGTACTTC

J: TRBJ2-7
D: TRBD2
V: TRBV20-1
size: .
CDR3: CSASSGGTYEQYF
DNA: TGCAGTGCTAGTAGCGGGGGAACCTACGAGCAGTACTTC

J: TRBJ1-1
D: .
V: TRBV14
size: .
CDR3: CASSRAANTEAFF
DNA: TGTGCCAGCAGCCGGGCGGCGAACACTGAAGCTTTCTTT

J: TRBJ2-2
D: TRBD2
V: TRBV9
size: .
CDR3: CASSTDTSGIGWTGELFF
DNA: TGTGCCAGCAGCACGGATACTAGCGGGATCGGTTGGACCGGGGAGCTGTTTTTT

J: TRBJ1-5
D: .
V: TRBV29-1
size: .
CDR3: CSVESIGGGQPQHF
DNA: TGCAGCGTTGAAAGCATAGGGGGTGGTCAGCCCCAGCATTTT

J: TRBJ2-1
D: .
V: TRBV4-3
size: few
CDR3: CASSQGAGYEQFF
DNA: TGCGCCAGCAGCCAAGGAGCAGGATATGAGCAGTTCTTC

J: TRBJ1-1
D: .
V: TRBV12-3/TRBV12-4
size: many
CDR3: CASSDRFTEAFF
DNA: TGTGCCAGCAGTGACAGGTTTACTGAAGCTTTCTTT

J: TRBJ2-2
D: TRBD2
V: TRBV12-3/TRBV12-4
size: few
CDR3: CASWGGTGELFF
DNA: TGTGCCAGCTGGGGGGGGACCGGGGAGCTGTTTTTT

J: TRBJ2-7
D: TRBD1
V: TRBV6-5
size: few
CDR3: CASNPGTGGSYEQYF
DNA: TGTGCCAGTAATCCCGGGACAGGGGGCTCCTACGAGCAGTACTTC

J: TRBJ2-3
D: .
V: TRBV6-2/TRBV6-3
size: .
CDR3: CASAARGASDTQYF
DNA: TGTGCCAGCGCCGCTCGGGGGGCCTCGGATACGCAGTATTTT

J: TRBJ2-6
D: TRBD1
V: TRBV7-9
size: .
CDR3: CASSQPTGQGSSGANVLTF
DNA: TGTGCCAGCAGCCAACCCACCGGACAGGGAAGCTCTGGGGCCAACGTCCTGACTTTC

J: TRBJ2-7
D: TRBD1
V: TRBV7-6
size: .
CDR3: CASSPGTGLPSGSYEQYF
DNA: TGTGCCAGCAGCCCCGGGACAGGGCTACCCTCGGGCTCCTACGAGCAGTACTTC

J: TRBJ2-1
D: .
V: TRBV4-2
size: .
CDR3: CASSQDWGPYNEQFF
DNA: TGTGCCAGCAGCCAAGATTGGGGGCCTTACAATGAGCAGTTCTTC

J: TRBJ2-6
D: .
V: TRBV7-3
size: few
CDR3: CASSVNSGANVLTF
DNA: TGTGCCAGCAGCGTGAATTCTGGGGCCAACGTCCTGACTTTC

J: TRBJ2-5
D: .
V: TRBV6-1
size: .
CDR3: CASSERFGTQETQYF
DNA: TGTGCCAGCAGTGAAAGATTCGGGACCCAAGAGACCCAGTACTTC

J: TRBJ1-3
D: .
V: TRBV11-2
size: .
CDR3: CASSLIVAGPPLGDTIYF
DNA: TGTGCCAGCAGCTTAATAGTAGCAGGCCCTCCCCTGGGAGACACCATATATTTT

J: TRBJ2-3
D: TRBD2
V: TRBV7-3
size: few
CDR3: CASSLNGGSTDTQYF
DNA: TGTGCCAGCAGCTTAAATGGCGGGAGTACAGATACGCAGTATTTT

J: TRBJ2-2
D: TRBD1
V: TRBV5-1
size: .
CDR3: CASSLQGVGTGELFF
DNA: TGCGCCAGCAGCTTGCAGGGGGTCGGCACCGGGGAGCTGTTTTTT

J: TRBJ2-5
D: .
V: TRBV5-1
size: .
CDR3: CASSPRPGARPSETQYF
DNA: TGCGCCAGCAGCCCCCGACCCGGGGCAAGGCCCTCTGAGACCCAGTACTTC

J: TRBJ1-1
D: TRBD1
V: TRBV10-3
size: few
CDR3: CAIRGQGGWNTEAFF
DNA: TGTGCCATCAGAGGACAGGGGGGGTGGAACACTGAAGCTTTCTTT

J: TRBJ2-7
D: TRBD2
V: TRBV20-1
size: .
CDR3: CSATWASGISYEQYF
DNA: TGCAGTGCTACGTGGGCTAGCGGGATCAGCTACGAGCAGTACTTC

J: TRBJ2-6
D: .
V: TRBV6-5
size: few
CDR3: CASKITPFSGANVLTF
DNA: TGTGCCAGCAAAATAACACCCTTCTCTGGGGCCAACGTCCTGACTTTC

J: TRBJ2-1
D: TRBD2
V: TRBV3-1
size: .
CDR3: CASSQESVAGGAKNEQFF
DNA: TGTGCCAGCAGCCAAGAGTCAGTGGCGGGGGGGGCTAAGAATGAGCAGTTCTTC

J: TRBJ2-5
D: .
V: TRBV20-1
size: few
CDR3: CSARDHSTGARTQYF
DNA: TGCAGTGCTAGAGATCATTCGACAGGCGCCAGGACCCAGTACTTC

J: TRBJ2-5
D: .
V: TRBV11-2
size: many
CDR3: CASSLPSSQETQYF
DNA: TGTGCCAGCAGCTTACCGTCTTCTCAAGAGACCCAGTACTTC

J: TRBJ2-1
D: .
V: TRBV6-5
size: .
CDR3: CASTRGISYNEQFF
DNA: TGTGCCAGCACCCGGGGGATCTCCTACAATGAGCAGTTCTTC

J: TRBJ2-1
D: .
V: TRBV19
size: .
CDR3: CASSIAGPFSNEQFF
DNA: TGTGCCAGTAGTATAGCTGGACCATTCAGCAATGAGCAGTTCTTC

J: TRBJ2-7
D: .
V: TRBV18
size: .
CDR3: CVSSPYTGYEQYF
DNA: TGTGTCAGCTCACCTTATACAGGGTACGAGCAGTACTTC

J: TRBJ2-7
D: .
V: TRBV15
size: .
CDR3: CATSMPERVGGQYF
DNA: TGTGCCACCAGTATGCCGGAACGGGTTGGCGGGCAGTACTTC